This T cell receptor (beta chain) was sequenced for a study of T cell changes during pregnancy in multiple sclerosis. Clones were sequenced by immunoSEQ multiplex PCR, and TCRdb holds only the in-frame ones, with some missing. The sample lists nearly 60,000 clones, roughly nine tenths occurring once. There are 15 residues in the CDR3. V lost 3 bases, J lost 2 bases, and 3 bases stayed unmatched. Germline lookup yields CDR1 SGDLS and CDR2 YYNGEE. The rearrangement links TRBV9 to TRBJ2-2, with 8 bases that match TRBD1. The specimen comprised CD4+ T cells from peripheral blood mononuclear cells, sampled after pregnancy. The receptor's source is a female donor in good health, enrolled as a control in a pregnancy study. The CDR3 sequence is CASSAGQGNTGELFF. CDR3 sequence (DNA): TGTGCCAGCAGCGCTGGACAGGGAAACACCGGGGAGCTGTTTTTT.